This T cell receptor beta chain was documented in a study of neurological immune-mediated disorders. The study's findings and limits: Multiple sclerosis patients had less TCR clonal expansion than even healthy controls, unlike HTLV-1-associated myelopathy. None of the CDR3 amino acid sequences of expanded clones recurred across subjects, suggesting private repertoires in all groups.

This clonotype was observed at least ten times. Its target is not known. Looked up from germline, CDR1 is SGHTA and CDR2 is FQGNSA. This CDR3 region has 15 residues. Trimming took 4 bases from V and 5 from J, leaving 15 bases between them. Template-switch 5'RACE cDNA synthesis added a 10-nucleotide unique molecular identifier. The output of every sequencing run exceeded 190 million TCR-beta sequences, derived from 15-18 subjects. TCRdb re-analysed the 5' RACE reads in MiXCR, keeping a single row per CDR3 protein. Of 65,000 to 90,000 distinct CDR3 sequences in the sample, approximately 10% were seen once.

The V and J genes are TRBV7-2 and TRBJ2-1, with a possible D match to TRBD1 (5 bases). The sequencing input was PBMCs. The source of this sequence is a man aged 35-49 years in good health. The CDR3 protein is CASSWVAGIDNEQFF. The CDR3 coding sequence is TGTGCCAGCAGCTGGGTTGCAGGGATAGACAATGAGCAGTTCTTC.